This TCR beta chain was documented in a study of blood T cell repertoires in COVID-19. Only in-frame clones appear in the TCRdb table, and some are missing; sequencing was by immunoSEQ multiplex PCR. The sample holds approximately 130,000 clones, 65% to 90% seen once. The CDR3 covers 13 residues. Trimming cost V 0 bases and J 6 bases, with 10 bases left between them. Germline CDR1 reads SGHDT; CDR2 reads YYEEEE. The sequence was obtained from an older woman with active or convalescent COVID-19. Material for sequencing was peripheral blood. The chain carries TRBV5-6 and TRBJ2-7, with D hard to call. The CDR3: CASSLASYSEQYF. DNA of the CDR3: TGTGCCAGCAGCTTGGCTTCTTATTCCGAGCAGTACTTC.